One and the same sample provided the 12 T cell receptor beta chains below, sequenced in a study of cytomegalovirus exposure and HLA in healthy donors. PCR primers comprised 60 Vbeta and 13 Jbeta primers. Using immunoSEQ multiplex PCR, the repertoire was profiled, and TCRdb retains in-frame clones only, with some absent. This repertoire comprises about 200,000 clones; its ten largest clones make up 5.5% to 7.5%. The sample taken for sequencing was PBMCs. These receptors originate from a man aged 25-40 years in good health and CMV-seronegative.

This chain joins TRBV11-2 and TRBJ1-3, with D uncertain. The CDR3 spans 15 residues. Trimming removed 2 bases at V and 2 bases at J, with 10 bases between. CDR1 and CDR2 from the germline V gene are SGHAT and FQNNGV. This chain's CDR3 is CASSLTRVAGNTIYF. The DNA for the CDR3 is TGTGCCAGCAGCTTAACACGGGTAGCTGGAAACACCATATATTTT.

V gene TRBV5-1 combines with J gene TRBJ2-7, with 7 nucleotides matching TRBD2. The CDR3 contains 16 residues. Looked up from germline, CDR1 is SGHRS and CDR2 is YFSETQ. V was clipped by 2 bases and J by 6 bases; unmatched bases: 14. The CDR3 sequence is CASSFPGNSGASEQYF. The CDR3 DNA reads as TGCGCCAGCAGCTTCCCCGGGAACAGCGGGGCTTCCGAGCAGTACTTC. Full variable domain (remainder filled in from reference TRBV5-1 and TRBJ2-7): KAGVTQTPRYLIKTRGQQVTLSCSPISGHRSVSWYQQTPGQGLQFLFEYFSETQRNKGNFPGRFSGRQFSNSRSEMNVSTLELGDSALYLCASSFPGNSGASEQYFGPGTRLTVT.

This chain joins TRBV5-1 and TRBJ2-3; tentatively, D is TRBD2 (6 bases). Germline V lookup: CDR1 SGHRS, CDR2 YFSETQ. The CDR3 totals 13 residues. V lost 2 bases, J lost 6 bases, and 10 bases lay in between. The CDR3 DNA reads TGCGCCAGCAGCTTTCCGGGGGAGGATACGCAGTATTTT. It specifies CASSFPGEDTQYF. The full variable domain, completed using reference TRBV5-1 and TRBJ2-3, is KAGVTQTPRYLIKTRGQQVTLSCSPISGHRSVSWYQQTPGQGLQFLFEYFSETQRNKGNFPGRFSGRQFSNSRSEMNVSTLELGDSALYLCASSFPGEDTQYFGPGTRLTVL.

The chain links TRBV4-1 to TRBJ1-3; 8 bases map to TRBD1. The junction had 15 bases not matched to a gene; V was cut back by 4 bases and J by 4 bases. This CDR3 region has 18 residues. CDR1 is MGHRA and CDR2 is YSYEKL in the germline V gene. The chain's CDR3 is CASSPKLGQGILGNTIYF. Written as DNA, the CDR3 is TGCGCCAGCAGCCCGAAACTAGGACAGGGAATTTTGGGAAACACCATATATTTT.

The chain carries TRBV5-1 and TRBJ2-3; 9 bases are shared with TRBD2. Per the germline V gene, CDR1 is SGHRS and CDR2 is YFSETQ. This CDR3 is built from 19 residues. Losses at the gene ends were 1 base for V and 4 bases for J; bases not matched to a gene: 16. This chain's CDR3 is CASSLKTWVIAGDPDTQYF. The CDR3 DNA is TGCGCCAGCAGCTTGAAGACGTGGGTCATAGCGGGAGACCCAGATACGCAGTATTTT.

The chain joins TRBV27 to TRBJ1-1; D is unclear. With 3 bases removed from V and 8 bases from J, the gap between germline ends came to 13 bases. The CDR3 loop spans 13 amino acids. Germline V CDR1 and CDR2: MNHEY, SMNVEV (reference sequence). Here the CDR3 reads CASSFVAEAEAFF. The DNA for the CDR3 is TGTGCCAGCAGTTTCGTGGCGGAGGCGGAAGCTTTCTTT.

Comment on this clone: Its ends do not fully match the called genes, so a read error is possible. V and J are TRBV5-1 and TRBJ2-5; the D is unclear. CDR1 is SGHRS and CDR2 is YFSETQ in the germline V gene. The CDR3 is made up of 15 amino acids. CDR3 amino acids: CASSLAPANQEAQYF. In DNA, the CDR3 is TGCGCCAGCAGCTTGGCCCCAGCGAACCAAGAGGCCCAGTACTTC. Filled out from reference TRBV5-1 and TRBJ2-5, the complete variable domain reads KAGVTQTPRYLIKTRGQQVTLSCSPISGHRSVSWYQQTPGQGLQFLFEYFSETQRNKGNFPGRFSGRQFSNSRSEMNVSTLELGDSALYLCASSLAPANQEAQYFGPGTRLLVL.

The gene calls are TRBV4-1 and TRBJ2-5; TRBD1 matches 11 bases. The DNA matches TRBJ2-7 better at its end, which makes the J call doubtful. This CDR3 contains 16 residues. Germline V CDR1 and CDR2: MGHRA, YSYEKL. This chain's CDR3 is CASSHIGQGASYEQYF. DNA of the CDR3: TGCGCCAGCAGCCACATTGGACAGGGGGCCTCCTACGAGCAGTACTTC.

This rearrangement joins TRBV10-3 to TRBJ2-7; the match to TRBD1 covers 9 bases. This CDR3 region has 13 residues. V shed 5 bases, J shed 4 bases, and the junction held 3 bases outside the gene matches. In germline, CDR1 is ENHRY, CDR2 SYGVKD. This CDR3 reads CAISYRGQYEQYF. DNA of the CDR3: TGTGCCATCAGTTACAGGGGGCAGTACGAGCAGTACTTC.

The rearrangement joins TRBV28 to TRBJ1-5; D is unclear. V gave up 4 bases and J gave up 4 bases, with 8 bases separating them. Germline V gives CDR1 MDHEN, CDR2 SYDVKM. The CDR3 runs 13 residues. The CDR3: CASSSGRNQPQHF. The CDR3 region has the DNA TGTGCCAGCAGTTCCGGGAGAAATCAGCCCCAGCATTTT.

V is TRBV5-8 and J is TRBJ2-1, with TRBD1 matching 8 bases. The V segment lost 3 bases and the J segment 3 bases; nucleotides outside the gene matches: 5. This CDR3 is 15 amino acids long. Germline loops: CDR1 SGHTS, CDR2 YDEGEE. Here the CDR3 reads CASSSGQASYNEQFF. CDR3 in DNA: TGTGCCAGCAGCTCGGGACAGGCTAGCTACAATGAGCAGTTCTTC. Together with reference TRBV5-8 and TRBJ2-1, the CDR3 gives the full variable domain: EAGVTQSPTHLIKTRGQQATLRCSPISGHTSVYWYQQALGLGLQFLLWYDEGEERNRGNFPPRFSGRQFPNYSSELNVNALELEDSALYLCASSSGQASYNEQFFGPGTRLTVL.

The chain recombines TRBV19 with TRBJ1-3; TRBD1 matches at 7 bases. V gave up 6 bases and J gave up 0 bases; unmatched junction bases: 5. CDR1 is LNHDA and CDR2 is SQIVND in the germline V gene (reference sequence). This CDR3 spans 15 amino acids. The CDR3 DNA follows: TGTGCCAGTAGCGGGACAGACACCTCTGGAAACACCATATATTTT. This gives the protein CASSGTDTSGNTIYF.